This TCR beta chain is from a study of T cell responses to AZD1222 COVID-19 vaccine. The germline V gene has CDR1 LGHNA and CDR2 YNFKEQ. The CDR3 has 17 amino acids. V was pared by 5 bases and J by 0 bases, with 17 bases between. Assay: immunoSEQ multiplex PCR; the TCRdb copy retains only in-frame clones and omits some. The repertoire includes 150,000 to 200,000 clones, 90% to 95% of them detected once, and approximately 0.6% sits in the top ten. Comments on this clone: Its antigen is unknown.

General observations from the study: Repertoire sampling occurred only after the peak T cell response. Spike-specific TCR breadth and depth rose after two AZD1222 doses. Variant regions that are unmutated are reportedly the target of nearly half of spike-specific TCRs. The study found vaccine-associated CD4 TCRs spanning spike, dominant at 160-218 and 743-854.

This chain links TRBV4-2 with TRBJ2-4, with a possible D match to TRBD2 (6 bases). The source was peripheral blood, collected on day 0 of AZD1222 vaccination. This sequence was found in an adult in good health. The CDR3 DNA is TGTGCCAGCAGCGAACCTTTCAGGGACTTAGCCAAAAACATTCAGTACTTC. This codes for CASSEPFRDLAKNIQYF.